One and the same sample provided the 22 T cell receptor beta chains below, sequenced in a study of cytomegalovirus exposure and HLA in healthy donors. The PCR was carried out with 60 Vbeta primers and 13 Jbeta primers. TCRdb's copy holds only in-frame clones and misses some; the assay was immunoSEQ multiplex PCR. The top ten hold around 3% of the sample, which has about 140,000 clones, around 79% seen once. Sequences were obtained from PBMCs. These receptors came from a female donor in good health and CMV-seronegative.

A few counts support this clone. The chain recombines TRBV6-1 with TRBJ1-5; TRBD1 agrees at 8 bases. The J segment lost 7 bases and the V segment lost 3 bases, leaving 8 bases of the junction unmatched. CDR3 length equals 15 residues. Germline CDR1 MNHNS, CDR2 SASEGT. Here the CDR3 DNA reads TGTGCCAGCAGTGAGGAGACAGGGGCTGGGCAGCCCCAGCATTTT. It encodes CASSEETGAGQPQHF.

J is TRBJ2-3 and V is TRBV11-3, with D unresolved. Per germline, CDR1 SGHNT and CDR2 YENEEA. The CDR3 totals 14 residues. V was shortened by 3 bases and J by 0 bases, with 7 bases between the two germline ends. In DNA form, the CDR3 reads TGTGCCAGCAGCTTGGCGGCTAGCACAGATACGCAGTATTTT. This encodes CASSLAASTDTQYF.

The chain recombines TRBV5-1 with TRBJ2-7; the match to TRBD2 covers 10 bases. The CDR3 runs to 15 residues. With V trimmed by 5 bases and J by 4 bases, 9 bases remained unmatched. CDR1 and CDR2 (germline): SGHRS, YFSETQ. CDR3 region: CASRKGPSGSYEQYF. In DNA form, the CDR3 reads TGCGCCAGCAGAAAGGGTCCTAGCGGGAGTTACGAGCAGTACTTC.

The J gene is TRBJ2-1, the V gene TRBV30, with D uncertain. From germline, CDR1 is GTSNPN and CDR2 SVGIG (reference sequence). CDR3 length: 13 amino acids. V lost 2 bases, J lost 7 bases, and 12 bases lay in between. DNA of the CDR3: TGTGCCTGGAGTCCATTAGCTAATAATGAGCAGTTCTTC. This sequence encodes CAWSPLANNEQFF.

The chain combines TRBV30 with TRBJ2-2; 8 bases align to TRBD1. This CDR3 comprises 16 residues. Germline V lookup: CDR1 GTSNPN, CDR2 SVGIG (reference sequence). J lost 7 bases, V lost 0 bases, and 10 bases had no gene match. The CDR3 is CAWSVSGQGPSGELFF. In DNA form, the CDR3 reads TGTGCCTGGAGTGTATCAGGACAGGGCCCGAGCGGGGAGCTGTTTTTT.

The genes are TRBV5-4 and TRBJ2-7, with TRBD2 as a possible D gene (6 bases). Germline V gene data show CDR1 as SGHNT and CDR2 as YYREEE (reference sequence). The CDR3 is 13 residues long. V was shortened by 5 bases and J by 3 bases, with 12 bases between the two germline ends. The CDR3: CASRDRGSYEQYF. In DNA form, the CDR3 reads TGTGCCAGCAGGGATCGGGGGAGCTACGAGCAGTACTTC.

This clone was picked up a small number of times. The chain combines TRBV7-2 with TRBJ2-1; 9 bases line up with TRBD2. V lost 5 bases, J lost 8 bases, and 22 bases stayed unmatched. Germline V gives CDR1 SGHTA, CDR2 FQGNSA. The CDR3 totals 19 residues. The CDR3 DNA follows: TGTGCCAGCAGCCTATCCTACCGCCGGGTAGCGGGAGTCTATCATGAGCAGTTCTTC. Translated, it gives CASSLSYRRVAGVYHEQFF.

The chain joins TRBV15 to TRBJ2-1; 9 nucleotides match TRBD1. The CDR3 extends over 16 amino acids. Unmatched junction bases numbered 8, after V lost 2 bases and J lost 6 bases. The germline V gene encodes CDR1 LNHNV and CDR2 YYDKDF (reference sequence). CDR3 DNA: TGTGCCACCAGCAGATCAAAGGGACAGGGCACCAATGAGCAGTTCTTC. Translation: CATSRSKGQGTNEQFF.

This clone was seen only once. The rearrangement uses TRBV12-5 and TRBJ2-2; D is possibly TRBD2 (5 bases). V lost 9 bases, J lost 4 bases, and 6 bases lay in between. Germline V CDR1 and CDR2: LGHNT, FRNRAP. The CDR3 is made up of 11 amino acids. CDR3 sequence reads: CASGVTGELFF. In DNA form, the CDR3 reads TGTGCTAGCGGGGTCACCGGGGAGCTGTTTTTT.

The CDR3 coding sequence is TGCGCCAGCAGCCTTAGGGGACTGCCCAGCTCCTACGAGCAGTACTTC. Translating it yields CASSLRGLPSSYEQYF. V gene TRBV5-1 combines with J gene TRBJ2-7; the D gene is possibly TRBD2 (6 bases). The CDR3 contains 16 residues. The germline V gene encodes CDR1 SGHRS and CDR2 YFSETQ. With 4 bases removed from V and 0 bases from J, the gap between germline ends came to 17 bases.

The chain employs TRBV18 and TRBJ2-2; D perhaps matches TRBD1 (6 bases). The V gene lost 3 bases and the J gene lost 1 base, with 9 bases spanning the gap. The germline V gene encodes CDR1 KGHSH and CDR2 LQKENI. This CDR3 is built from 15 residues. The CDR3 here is CASSPPGQNTGELFF. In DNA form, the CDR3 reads TGTGCCAGCTCACCGCCGGGACAGAACACCGGGGAGCTGTTTTTT.

CDR3 nucleotide sequence: TGTGCCAGCAGTGAAGAGGGGAAGGGCGAGCAGTACTTC. Translating it yields CASSEEGKGEQYF. The chain combines TRBV2 with TRBJ2-7; weak D call: TRBD1 (5 bases). Trimming cost V 1 base and J 6 bases, with 10 bases left between them. The CDR3 spans 13 residues. CDR1 and CDR2 (germline): SNHLY, FYNNEI.

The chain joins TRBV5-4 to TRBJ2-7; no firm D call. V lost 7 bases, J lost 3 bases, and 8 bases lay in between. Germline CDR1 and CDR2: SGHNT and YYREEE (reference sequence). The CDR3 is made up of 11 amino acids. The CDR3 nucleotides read TGTGCCAGCGGTAGAGGCTACGAGCAGTACTTC. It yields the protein CASGRGYEQYF.

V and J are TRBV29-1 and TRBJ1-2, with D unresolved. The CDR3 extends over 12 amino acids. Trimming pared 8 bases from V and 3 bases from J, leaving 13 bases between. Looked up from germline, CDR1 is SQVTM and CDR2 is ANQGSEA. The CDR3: CSSARGDYGYTF. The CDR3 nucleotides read TGCAGCTCTGCACGGGGAGACTATGGCTACACCTTC. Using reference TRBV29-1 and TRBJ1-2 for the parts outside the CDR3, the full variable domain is SAVISQKPSRDICQRGTSLTIQCQVDSQVTMMFWYRQQPGQSLTLIATANQGSEATYESGFVIDKFPISRPNLTFSTLTVSNMSPEDSSIYLCSSARGDYGYTFGSGTRLTVV.

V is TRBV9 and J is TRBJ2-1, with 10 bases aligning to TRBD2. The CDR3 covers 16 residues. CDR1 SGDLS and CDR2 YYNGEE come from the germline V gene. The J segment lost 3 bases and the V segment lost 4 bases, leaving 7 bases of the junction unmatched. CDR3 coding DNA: TGTGCCAGCAGCAAAGAAAGCGGGAGGGTCTACAATGAGCAGTTCTTC. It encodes CASSKESGRVYNEQFF.

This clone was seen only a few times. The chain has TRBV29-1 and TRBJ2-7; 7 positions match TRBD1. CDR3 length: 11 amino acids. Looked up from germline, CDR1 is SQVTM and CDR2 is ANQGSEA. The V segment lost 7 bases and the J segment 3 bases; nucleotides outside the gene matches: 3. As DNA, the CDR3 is TGCAGCGGGGGACAGAGCTACGAGCAGTACTTC. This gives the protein CSGGQSYEQYF.

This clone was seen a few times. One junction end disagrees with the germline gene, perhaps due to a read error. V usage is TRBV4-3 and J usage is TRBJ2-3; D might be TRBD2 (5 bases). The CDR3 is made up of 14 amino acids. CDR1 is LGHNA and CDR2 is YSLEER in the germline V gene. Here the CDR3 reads CASSQRDSRDTQYF. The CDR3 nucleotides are TGCGCCAGCAGCCAACGGGATAGCAGAGATACGCAGTATTTT.

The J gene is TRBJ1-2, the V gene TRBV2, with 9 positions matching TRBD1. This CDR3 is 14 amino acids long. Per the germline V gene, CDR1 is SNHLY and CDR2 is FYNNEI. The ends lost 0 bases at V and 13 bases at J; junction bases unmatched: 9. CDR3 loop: CASSEATGTGLSTF. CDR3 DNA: TGTGCCAGCAGTGAAGCGACCGGGACAGGGTTATCCACCTTC.

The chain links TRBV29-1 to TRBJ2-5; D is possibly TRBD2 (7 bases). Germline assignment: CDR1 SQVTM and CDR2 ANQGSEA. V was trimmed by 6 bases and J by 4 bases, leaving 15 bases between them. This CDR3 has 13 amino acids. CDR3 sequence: CSVTGRGGETQYF. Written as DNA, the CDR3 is TGCAGCGTCACAGGGAGGGGGGGAGAGACCCAGTACTTC.

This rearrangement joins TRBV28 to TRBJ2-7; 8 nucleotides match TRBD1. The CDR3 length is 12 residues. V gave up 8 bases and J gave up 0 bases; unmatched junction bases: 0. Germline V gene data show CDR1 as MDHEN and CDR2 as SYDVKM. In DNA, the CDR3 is TGTGCCAGCGGACAGGGCTCCTACGAGCAGTACTTC. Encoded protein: CASGQGSYEQYF.

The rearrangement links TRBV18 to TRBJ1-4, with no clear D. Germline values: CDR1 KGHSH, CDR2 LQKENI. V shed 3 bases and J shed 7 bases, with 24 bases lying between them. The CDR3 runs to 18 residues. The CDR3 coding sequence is TGTGCCAGCTCACCTCCTACGGGGTACGGGCTCCTACGTGAAAAACTGTTTTTT. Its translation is CASSPPTGYGLLREKLFF.

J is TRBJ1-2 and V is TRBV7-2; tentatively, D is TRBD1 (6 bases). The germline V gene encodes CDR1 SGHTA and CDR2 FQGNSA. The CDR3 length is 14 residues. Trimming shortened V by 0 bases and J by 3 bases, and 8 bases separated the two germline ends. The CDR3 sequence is CASSLARQDYGYTF. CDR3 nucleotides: TGTGCCAGCAGCTTAGCCCGACAGGACTATGGCTACACCTTC.